The rows below give T cell receptor beta chains drawn from one sample of a study of T cells in Graves' hyperthyroidism and ophthalmopathy. TCRdb redid the calling of the multiplex PCR reads with MiXCR, one entry per CDR3 protein. The table records fewer than 350,000 distinct CDR3 sequences, around a fifth of them present only once. What was sequenced was blood. Receptors were obtained from a woman in her forties or fifties with Graves' hyperthyroidism. The CDR3 runs from the conserved cysteine through the conserved F or W. The order of the fields is clone size, V gene, D gene, J gene, CDR3 DNA, CDR3 protein. A D gene is named only where the DNA matches it firmly. Some rows have no size entry. The others give once, few or many, or a class for an expanded clone.

many,TRBV11-2,TRBD1,TRBJ2-1,TGTGCCAGCAGCTCCCTGGGACAGGGGGCGCGGGGTAGTGAGCAGTTCTTC,CASSSLGQGARGSEQFF
many,TRBV5-6,-,TRBJ1-3,TGTGCCAGCAGCTTGGGGCACGACGGAAACACCATATATTTT,CASSLGHDGNTIYF
many,TRBV3-1,-,TRBJ1-1,TGTGCCAGCAGCCAAGTTCAGGGTCTTGAAGCTTTCTTT,CASSQVQGLEAFF
-,TRBV7-9,-,TRBJ2-1,TGTGCCAGCAGCTCTCCCACCTACAATGAGCAGTTCTTC,CASSSPTYNEQFF
many,TRBV5-6,TRBD2,TRBJ2-5,TGTGCCAGCAGCTTGGTAGCGGGGAGGGAGACCCAGTACTTC,CASSLVAGRETQYF
few,TRBV28,-,TRBJ2-7,TGTGCCGCGTGCCGGGGCGGGACGTCCTCCTACGAGCAGTACTTC,CAACRGGTSSYEQYF
-,TRBV30,TRBD2,TRBJ2-3,TGTGCCTGGAGTCTACGGGGGGGCCCGTCGGATACGCAGTATTTT,CAWSLRGGPSDTQYF
-,TRBV2,TRBD2,TRBJ2-7,TGTGCCAGCAGACCCGGGACTAGCGGCACCTACGAGCAGTACTTT,CASRPGTSGTYEQYF
many,TRBV20-1,-,TRBJ1-5,TGCAGTGCTAGGTTGGGGGGCGTTCAGCCCCAGCATTTT,CSARLGGVQPQHF
many,TRBV2,-,TRBJ2-7,TGTGCCAGCAGTGGGTTATCCGAGCAGTACTTC,CASSGLSEQYF
-,TRBV7-8,-,TRBJ2-1,TGTGCCAGCATCTCTAGTGAGGGGGTCGGGGAGCAGTTCTTC,CASISSEGVGEQFF
many,TRBV27,-,TRBJ1-5,TGTGCCAGCAGGGTGCGACAAAATCAGCCCCAGCATTTT,CASRVRQNQPQHF
many,TRBV27,TRBD2,TRBJ2-7,TGTGCCAGCAGTTTAACTAGCGGGGGGAGCTCCTACGAGCAGTACTTC,CASSLTSGGSSYEQYF
many,TRBV7-2,-,TRBJ2-7,TGTGCCAGCACCACCTATGGGGGGACCTCCTACGAGCAGTACTTC,CASTTYGGTSYEQYF
few,TRBV30,TRBD2,TRBJ2-2,TGTGCCTGGAGGAAACCGGGACTAGCGGAAAACACCGGGGAGCTGTTTTTT,CAWRKPGLAENTGELFF
many,TRBV20-1,-,TRBJ1-5,TGCAGTGCTGAGTGGGGAGGGGAGTACAATCAGCCCCAGCATTTT,CSAEWGGEYNQPQHF
many,TRBV2,-,TRBJ2-2,TGTGCCAGCAAATCAGGGACGAACACCGGGGAGCTGTTTTTT,CASKSGTNTGELFF
many,TRBV12-3/TRBV12-4,-,TRBJ2-5,TGTGCCAGCAGTTTCGAGTCTCGGGTTGGGACCCAGTACTTC,CASSFESRVGTQYF
-,TRBV5-1,-,TRBJ2-3,TGCGCCAGCCAGAGGGCGGTTAGCACAGATACGCAGTATTTT,CASQRAVSTDTQYF
many,TRBV7-9,-,TRBJ1-2,TGTGCCAGCAGCTTTTCAGCAACTAACTATGGCTACACCTTC,CASSFSATNYGYTF
many,TRBV3-1,TRBD2,TRBJ2-7,TGTGCCAGCAGCCAAGGTGGGACTAGCAGATCCTACGAGCAGTACTTC,CASSQGGTSRSYEQYF
-,TRBV5-1,-,TRBJ1-6,TGCGCCAGCAGCTTGGAGGGACACAGTGGCTCACCCCTCCACTTT,CASSLEGHSGSPLHF
-,TRBV10-3,-,TRBJ1-5,TGTGCCATCAGTGATGGTAAGGGAAACAATCAGCCCCAGCATTTT,CAISDGKGNNQPQHF
many,TRBV20-1,-,TRBJ2-1,TGCAGTGCTAGAGACCCGGGACAGCAGTTCTTC,CSARDPGQQFF
many,TRBV28,TRBD1,TRBJ1-2,TGTGCCAGCAGGCTTCTGAGGGGGGACAGCTATGGCTACACCTTC,CASRLLRGDSYGYTF
many,TRBV7-3,TRBD2,TRBJ2-1,TGTGCCAGCTCTGGGACTAACAATGAGCAGTTCTTC,CASSGTNNEQFF
many,TRBV11-2,TRBD2,TRBJ2-1,TGTGCCAGCAGCTCCGGGGGGTCCTACAATGAGCAGTTCTTC,CASSSGGSYNEQFF
many,TRBV30,TRBD2,TRBJ2-1,TGTGCCTGGGATACCGGGACTAGCGGGAGAAGGCTGTTCTTC,CAWDTGTSGRRLFF
many,TRBV30,TRBD1,TRBJ1-2,TGTGCCTGGAGGGGACAGGGCCGAGCTAACTATGGCTACACCTTC,CAWRGQGRANYGYTF
many,TRBV7-3,-,TRBJ1-1,TGTGCCAGCAGTCCGCAGCCGAACACTGAAGCTTTCTTT,CASSPQPNTEAFF
many,TRBV7-8,TRBD2,TRBJ2-1,TGTGCCAGCAGCGAGGGACTAGCGGGAGGGCTATCCTACAATGAGCAGTTCTTC,CASSEGLAGGLSYNEQFF
many,TRBV12-3/TRBV12-4,TRBD1,TRBJ2-1,TGTGCCAGCAGCGTACAGGGGAGCAATGAGCAGTTCTTC,CASSVQGSNEQFF
-,TRBV28,TRBD2,TRBJ2-3,TGTGCCAGCAGTTTGTGGACTAGCGGGGGGAGTAGCACAGATACGCAGTATTTT,CASSLWTSGGSSTDTQYF
many,TRBV11-1,-,TRBJ2-5,TGTGCCAGCAGCTCCGGAGGGCGGAGCAACCAAGAGACCCAGTACTTC,CASSSGGRSNQETQYF
few,TRBV6-1,TRBD1,TRBJ2-1,TGTGCCAGCAGTTCGGACAGGGTAGACAATGAGCAGTTCTTC,CASSSDRVDNEQFF
many,TRBV5-1,TRBD2,TRBJ2-3,TGCGCCAGCAGCTTGACTAGCGGGGGACGGGATACGCAGTATTTT,CASSLTSGGRDTQYF
-,TRBV20-1,-,TRBJ2-1,TGCAGTGCTAGCCCAACGGGACACCAGTTCTTC,CSASPTGHQFF
-,TRBV20-1,TRBD1,TRBJ1-5,TGCAGTGCTAGCGGTAGGGACAGGGGCCAGCCCCAGCATTTT,CSASGRDRGQPQHF
few,TRBV6-2/TRBV6-3,TRBD1,TRBJ1-1,TGTGCCAGCGCCGAGGGGGCTGGGGGAGAAGCTTTCTTT,CASAEGAGGEAFF
-,TRBV10-3,-,TRBJ1-4,TGTGCCATCAGTGCGAGACAGCAATTAGGAACACTGTTTTTT,CAISARQQLGTLFF
many,TRBV3-1,-,TRBJ1-1,TGTGCCAGCAGCCAAGGGGGGTCGGGAGCTTTCTTT,CASSQGGSGAFF
many,TRBV5-1,-,TRBJ2-3,TGCGCCAGCAGCGCCCCAGGGACAGATACGCAGTATTTT,CASSAPGTDTQYF
-,TRBV4-1,TRBD2,TRBJ2-3,TGCGCCAGCAGCCAAGAGAGCGGGGGCCCTCCATCGCAGTATTTT,CASSQESGGPPSQYF
many,TRBV13,-,TRBJ2-7,TGTGCCAGCAGCGAACGATTCGAGCAGTACTTC,CASSERFEQYF
few,TRBV20-1,-,TRBJ2-2,TGCAGTGCTCCCCGGGAGCCGGAGAACACCGGGGAGCTGTTTTTT,CSAPREPENTGELFF
-,TRBV5-5,-,TRBJ1-1,TGTGCCAGCAGCCCTGGGGGACACGGCACTGAAGCTTTCTTT,CASSPGGHGTEAFF
many,TRBV27,-,TRBJ2-3,TGTGCCAGCAGTTCCCTGCTCGCAGATACGCAGTATTTT,CASSSLLADTQYF
once,TRBV5-1,TRBD1,TRBJ1-4,TGCGCCAGCAGCTTGGCCGGGACAGGGATTGAAAAACTGTTTTTT,CASSLAGTGIEKLFF
many,TRBV20-1,TRBD2,TRBJ2-1,TGCAGTGCCTCTAGCGGGAGTGTAAGTGAGCAGTTCTTC,CSASSGSVSEQFF
-,TRBV4-2,TRBD2,TRBJ2-7,TGTGCCAGCAGCCAATCTGGGACTAGCGGGAACTACGAGCAGTACTTC,CASSQSGTSGNYEQYF
many,TRBV5-1,TRBD2,TRBJ2-5,TGCGCCAGCAGCTTGCTAGCGGGAGGTGTGGAGACCCAGTACTTC,CASSLLAGGVETQYF
many,TRBV7-3,TRBD2,TRBJ2-1,TGTGCCAGCAGCTTGACTAGCGGGAGTGGTAATGAGCAGTTCTTC,CASSLTSGSGNEQFF
many,TRBV11-2,-,TRBJ2-1,TGTGCCAGCAGCGCCTCTACAGGGCCCAATGAGCAGTTCTTC,CASSASTGPNEQFF
-,TRBV20-1,-,TRBJ2-3,TGCAGTGCTATAATTACAGATACGCAGTATTTT,CSAIITDTQYF
many,TRBV7-3,-,TRBJ1-2,TGTGCCAGCAGCTTAACGGCAGCTCAATATGGCTACACCTTC,CASSLTAAQYGYTF
many,TRBV30,-,TRBJ2-7,TGTGCCTGGAGCCCCGGGACGCAAGCCCTGGAGCAGTACTTC,CAWSPGTQALEQYF
many,TRBV5-1,TRBD2,TRBJ2-1,TGCGCCAGCAGCTTGGCACTAGCGGATTACAATGAGCAGTTCTTC,CASSLALADYNEQFF
many,TRBV30,-,TRBJ1-2,TGTGCCTGGAGTGCCCTTTGGGGTTATGGCTACACCTTC,CAWSALWGYGYTF